The 4 T cell receptor beta chains listed next were all sequenced from one sample in a study of shared clonotypes between healthy human individuals. The repertoire was sequenced with immunoSEQ multiplex PCR; TCRdb's copy has only in-frame clones and lacks some. The profile shows approximately 2.3 million clones, roughly 93% of them singletons. The sequenced material came from naive CD4+ T cells from PBMCs. Subset meaning: CD45RA+ positively selected. The receptor source for this set is a young man in good health. Some clones in this sample may be carry-over from other donors' samples.

Here the CDR3 reads CAWTGQGTGANVLTF. In DNA, the CDR3 is TGTGCCTGGACCGGACAGGGTACGGGGGCCAACGTCCTGACTTTC. The rearrangement uses TRBV30 and TRBJ2-6; 8 bases are shared with TRBD1. V lost 4 bases to trimming and J lost 4 bases; unmatched junction nucleotides: 6. Germline CDR1 is GTSNPN and CDR2 is SVGIG (reference sequence). CDR3 size: 15 residues. Full variable domain (outside the CDR3, taken from reference TRBV30 and TRBJ2-6): SQTIHQWPATLVQPVGSPLSLECTVEGTSNPNLYWYRQAAGRGLQLLFYSVGIGQISSEVPQNLSASRPQDRQFILSSKKLLLSDSGFYLCAWTGQGTGANVLTFGAGSRLTVL.

The V and J genes are TRBV2 and TRBJ1-5, with a tentative D call TRBD1 (6 bases). V was clipped by 2 bases and J by 1 base, with 9 bases between them. Germline V gene lookup returns CDR1 SNHLY and CDR2 FYNNEI. The CDR3 sequence is 15 residues long. CDR3 bases: TGTGCCAGCAGTGAAACAGGGCAGAGCAATCAGCCCCAGCATTTT. Translation: CASSETGQSNQPQHF.

The CDR3 nucleotides are TGTGCCAGCAGGCTAACTCGACTAGCGGAGACCTACAATGAGCAGTTCTTC. Protein: CASRLTRLAETYNEQFF. This rearrangement joins TRBV27 to TRBJ2-1; TRBD2 matches 9 bases. V was pared by 6 bases and J by 2 bases, with 11 bases of the junction left unmatched. The germline gives CDR1 MNHEY, CDR2 SMNVEV (reference sequence). CDR3 length: 17 amino acids.

The V call is TRBV6-5, the J call TRBJ1-3; no reliable D call. The CDR3 has 13 amino acids. With 6 bases removed from V and 4 bases from J, the gap between germline ends came to 10 bases. The germline V gene encodes CDR1 MNHEY and CDR2 SVGAGI. CDR3 amino acids: CASSPAPGNTIYF. The CDR3 nucleotides are TGTGCCAGCAGCCCCGCGCCGGGAAACACCATATATTTT.